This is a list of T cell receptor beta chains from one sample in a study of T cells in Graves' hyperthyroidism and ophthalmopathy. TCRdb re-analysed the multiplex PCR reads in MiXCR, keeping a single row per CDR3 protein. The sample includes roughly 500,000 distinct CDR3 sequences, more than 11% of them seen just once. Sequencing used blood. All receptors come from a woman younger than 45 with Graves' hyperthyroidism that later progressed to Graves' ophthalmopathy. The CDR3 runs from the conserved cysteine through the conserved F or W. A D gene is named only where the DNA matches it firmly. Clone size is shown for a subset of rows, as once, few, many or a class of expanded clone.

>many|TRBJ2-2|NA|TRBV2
TGTGCCAGCTTCCGGGACGCCGTCGAGACCGGGGAGCTGTTTTTT
CASFRDAVETGELFF
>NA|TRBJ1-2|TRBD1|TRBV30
TGTGCCTGGAGTAAGGGGACAGTCTATGGCTACACCTTC
CAWSKGTVYGYTF
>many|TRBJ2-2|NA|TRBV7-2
TGTGCCAGCATCCTCCAGTATGACACCGGGGAGCTGTTTTTT
CASILQYDTGELFF
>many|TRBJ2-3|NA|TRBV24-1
TGTGCCACCAGCTCGACAACAGATACGCAGTATTTT
CATSSTTDTQYF
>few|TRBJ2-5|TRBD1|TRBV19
TGTGCCAGTAGTGTTTCCAGACAGGGGGTAGGAGAGACCCAGTACTTC
CASSVSRQGVGETQYF
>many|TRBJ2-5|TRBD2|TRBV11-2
TGTGCCAGCAGCCTGGGGCCGGGAGGAGAGACCCAGTACTTC
CASSLGPGGETQYF
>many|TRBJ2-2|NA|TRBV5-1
TGCGCCAGCAGCACTTCAGTTAAGACCGGGGAGCTGTTTTTT
CASSTSVKTGELFF
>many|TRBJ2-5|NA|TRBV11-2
TGTGCCAGCAGCTTAGTCCTCGGGATGGAGACCCAGTACTTC
CASSLVLGMETQYF
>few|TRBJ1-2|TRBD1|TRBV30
TGTGCCGTTAAGGGGGCCCCCTTACTAGGCTACACCTTC
CAVKGAPLLGYTF
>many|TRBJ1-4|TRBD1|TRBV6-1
TGTGCCAGCGTTACTACAGGGGGCATTGAAAAACTGTTTTTT
CASVTTGGIEKLFF
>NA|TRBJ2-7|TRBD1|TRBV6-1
TGTGCCAGCAGTGAACCCCACAGGGGTGGCGAGCAGTACTTC
CASSEPHRGGEQYF
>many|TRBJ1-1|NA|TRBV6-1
TGTGCCAGTAGTACAGGCGGGAACACTGAAGCTTTCTTT
CASSTGGNTEAFF
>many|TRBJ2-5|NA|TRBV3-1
TGTGCCAGCAGCCAAGGAGGCGGAGAGACCCAGTACTTC
CASSQGGGETQYF
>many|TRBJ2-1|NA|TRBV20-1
TGCAGTGCTAGGAGACTCCTCCGGGACAATGAGCAGTTCTTC
CSARRLLRDNEQFF
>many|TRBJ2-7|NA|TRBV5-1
TGCGCCAGCAGCTTGAAATGGGACCCCTACGAGCAGTACTTC
CASSLKWDPYEQYF
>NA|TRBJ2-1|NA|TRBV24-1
TGTGCCACCTCTTTCTTGGACGATCCCAATGAGCAGTTCTTC
CATSFLDDPNEQFF
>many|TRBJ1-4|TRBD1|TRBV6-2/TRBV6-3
TGTGCCAGCAGCTCGAGGGACCAGGGGGCGCCTTACTCGACTAATGAAAAACTGTTTTTT
CASSSRDQGAPYSTNEKLFF
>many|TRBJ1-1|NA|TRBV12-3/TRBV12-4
TGTGCCAGCAACTCCCTTTTCGGGAGGCACACTGAAGCTTTCTTT
CASNSLFGRHTEAFF
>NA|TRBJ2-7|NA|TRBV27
TGTGCCAGCAGTTGGGACGCCCTTCCTTCTTACGAGCAGTACTTC
CASSWDALPSYEQYF
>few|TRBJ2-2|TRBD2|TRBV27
TGTGCCAGCAGTTTTGGGGCTAGCGGGAGGGCCCCCGGGGAGCTGTTTTTT
CASSFGASGRAPGELFF
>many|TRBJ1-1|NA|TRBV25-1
TGTGCCAGCAGTGAAGTTAGAGGAACAGGGACGAACACTGAAGCTTTCTTT
CASSEVRGTGTNTEAFF
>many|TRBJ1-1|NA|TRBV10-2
TGCGCCAGCAGGGAGCCAGGGATGGGCACTGAAGCTTTCTTT
CASREPGMGTEAFF
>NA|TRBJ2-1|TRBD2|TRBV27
TGTGCCAGCACCTTATATTCCGGGACTAGTGGTTCATCTGAGCAGTTCTTC
CASTLYSGTSGSSEQFF
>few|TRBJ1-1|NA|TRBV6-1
TGTGCCAGCAGTGTGAGGGGGGAAGCTTTCTTT
CASSVRGEAFF
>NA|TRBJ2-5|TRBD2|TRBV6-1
TGTGCCAGCGGCGGACTAGCGGGAGGAGAGACCCAGTACTTC
CASGGLAGGETQYF
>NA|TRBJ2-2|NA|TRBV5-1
TGCGCCAGCAGGGACCCGAGCTCCGGGGAGCTGTTTTTT
CASRDPSSGELFF
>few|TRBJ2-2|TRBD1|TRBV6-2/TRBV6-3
TGTGCCAGCAGGAGGACAGGGCATACCGGGGAGCTGTTTTTT
CASRRTGHTGELFF